Presented here are 18 T cell receptor beta chains from one specimen sequenced in a study of regulatory T cells in long-lasting Graves disease. The time point: persistent/refractory GD, antithyroid drugs over 5 years with positive TRAb. PBMCs were the source of the RNA used for TCR sequencing. Assembly of TCR beta libraries relied on iRepertoire HTBI primers together with Arm-PCR of CDR3 regions. Using its own MiXCR run on the multiplex PCR reads, TCRdb lists one record per CDR3 protein. This table has about 470,000 distinct CDR3 sequences, about 22% appearing once. This material consisted of peripheral blood mononuclear cells (PBMCs), taken when the disease was refractory, from a patient treated with antithyroid drugs. Source of these receptors: a female donor with Graves disease.

J is TRBJ1-2 and V is TRBV7-9; perhaps TRBD1 as D (5 bases). The CDR3 loop spans 12 amino acids. Germline V gene data show CDR1 as SEHNR and CDR2 as FQNEAQ (reference sequence). Trimming stripped 4 bases from V and 6 bases from J, with 9 bases between. CDR3: CASSSGRHGYTF. Written as DNA, the CDR3 is TGTGCCAGCAGCTCGGGACGTCATGGCTACACCTTC.

This clonotype was seen repeatedly, ten times or more. V gene TRBV3-1 combines with J gene TRBJ2-6, with a possible D match to TRBD1 (5 bases). Germline lookup yields CDR1 LGHDT and CDR2 YNNKEL (reference sequence). The CDR3 is 14 amino acids. The V end lost 7 bases, the J end lost 3 bases, and 10 bases lay between the germline ends. CDR3 DNA sequence: TGTGCCAGCATTGACAGTAGTGGGGCCAACGTCCTGACTTTC. It yields the protein CASIDSSGANVLTF.

The rearrangement links TRBV29-1 to TRBJ2-2, with D unclear. Germline CDR1 reads SQVTM; CDR2 reads ANQGSEA. Trimming pared 6 bases from V and 1 base from J, leaving 6 bases between. CDR3 length equals 12 residues. In DNA, the CDR3 is TGCAGCGTCTCGCAGAACACCGGGGAGCTGTTTTTT. As protein: CSVSQNTGELFF.

The chain combines TRBV14 with TRBJ1-1; TRBD1 is a possible D gene (5 bases). CDR3 size: 14 residues. In germline, CDR1 is SGHDN, CDR2 FVKESK. V lost 1 base and J 6 bases, leaving 12 bases between the germline ends. CDR3 nucleotide sequence: TGTGCCAGCAGCCAAGCATGGCAGGGTGCTGAAGCTTTCTTT. Translated: CASSQAWQGAEAFF.

This clonotype was found many times. The V gene is TRBV20-1, the J gene TRBJ2-7, with 8 nucleotides matching TRBD2. V shed 5 bases, J shed 3 bases, and the junction held 12 bases outside the gene matches. This CDR3 region has 15 residues. CDR1 is DFQATT and CDR2 is SNEGSKA in the germline V gene (reference sequence). The CDR3 region has the DNA TGCAGTGCTCAGGCCCTCCGGGGGGGTGGCTACGAGCAGTACTTC. As protein: CSAQALRGGGYEQYF.

This clonotype was recorded many times. V is TRBV11-2 and J is TRBJ1-4; D ambiguous. Germline CDR1 reads SGHAT; CDR2 reads FQNNGV. The CDR3 runs to 17 residues. The germline V and J ends were trimmed by 4 bases and 3 bases, with 18 bases remaining between them. CDR3 nucleotide sequence: TGTGCCAGCAGCTCCCGAGGCCCCGGCCTTCCTAATGAAAAACTGTTTTTT. Residues: CASSSRGPGLPNEKLFF.

This clonotype was picked up a small number of times. The chain recombines TRBV7-6 with TRBJ1-5; TRBD1 agrees at 10 bases. Unmatched junction bases numbered 12, after V lost 2 bases and J lost 5 bases. CDR1 is SGHVS, CDR2 FNYEAQ, per germline. The length of the CDR3 is 18 residues. Here the CDR3 DNA reads TGTGCCAGCAGCTTAAGCTCTGCGGGACAGGGGCTATATCAGCCCCAGCATTTT. It translates to CASSLSSAGQGLYQPQHF.

In its sample, this clonotype was seen many times. V and J are TRBV6-1 and TRBJ2-2; the D gene is possibly TRBD1 (6 bases). CDR1 is MNHNS, CDR2 SASEGT, per germline. V lost 6 bases, J lost 5 bases, and 16 bases lay in between. The CDR3 has 15 residues. DNA for the CDR3: TGTGCCAGCAGCTCGTACCAGGGGTCGACCGGGGAGCTGTTTTTT. As protein: CASSSYQGSTGELFF.

This clonotype was observed a few times. This chain links TRBV28 with TRBJ2-7; D call uncertain. The CDR3 runs to 13 residues. V lost 8 bases and J 1 base, leaving 12 bases between the germline ends. Looked up from germline, CDR1 is MDHEN and CDR2 is SYDVKM. CDR3 bases: TGTGCCAGCCTGGGAACGGTTTCCTACGAGCAGTACTTC. This translates into CASLGTVSYEQYF.

The chain couples TRBV7-9 to TRBJ1-2, with D possibly TRBD1 on 5 matching bases. Looked up from germline, CDR1 is SEHNR and CDR2 is FQNEAQ (reference sequence). The CDR3 is 14 amino acids. Trimming took 0 bases from V and 4 from J, leaving 9 bases between them. CDR3: CASSLAGDSYGYTF. For the CDR3, the DNA is TGTGCCAGCAGCTTAGCAGGGGATAGCTATGGCTACACCTTC.

The rearrangement uses TRBV7-6 and TRBJ2-2; TRBD2 agrees at 10 bases. From germline, CDR1 is SGHVS and CDR2 FNYEAQ. The J segment lost 6 bases and the V segment lost 6 bases, leaving 7 bases of the junction unmatched. The CDR3 runs 15 residues. The CDR3 region is CASRVVTSGPGELFF. Written as DNA, the CDR3 is TGTGCCAGCAGAGTAGTGACTAGCGGGCCCGGGGAGCTGTTTTTT.

This clonotype was seen a handful of times. The rearrangement uses TRBV29-1 and TRBJ1-2; 11 bases agree with TRBD1. CDR1 is SQVTM, CDR2 ANQGSEA, per germline. Trimming at V came to 3 bases and at J to 3 bases, leaving 6 bases not matched to a gene. This CDR3 has 15 residues. The CDR3 reads CSVDRGQGADYGYTF. The CDR3 region has the DNA TGCAGCGTTGACCGTGGACAGGGGGCCGACTATGGCTACACCTTC.

This clonotype was recorded a few times. The rearrangement joins TRBV28 to TRBJ2-7, with D perhaps TRBD1 or TRBD2 (5 bases each). Per the germline V gene, CDR1 is MDHEN and CDR2 is SYDVKM. This CDR3 has 15 amino acids. Trimming stripped 5 bases from V and 3 bases from J, with 17 bases between. CDR3 sequence (DNA): TGTGCCAGCAGTAAAGCCGGGACCGCCGGCTACGAGCAGTACTTC. Its protein product is CASSKAGTAGYEQYF.

This clonotype was seen repeatedly, ten times or more. CDR3 nucleotide sequence: TGTGCCAGCAGCTTCAGACAGGGCCGAGAGACCCAGTACTTC. Protein sequence: CASSFRQGRETQYF. This sequence joins TRBV11-3 and TRBJ2-5, with 7 bases that match TRBD1. CDR3 length equals 14 residues. With V trimmed by 3 bases and J by 4 bases, 5 bases remained unmatched. Germline V gene lookup returns CDR1 SGHNT and CDR2 YENEEA.

In this sample, this clonotype turned up many times. The J gene is TRBJ2-7, the V gene TRBV11-2, with D possibly TRBD1 on 7 matching bases. V lost 5 bases, J lost 7 bases, and 18 bases lay in between. Germline V gives CDR1 SGHAT, CDR2 FQNNGV. This CDR3 has 14 amino acids. The CDR3: CASSIRTGGGEQYF. The CDR3 DNA sequence: TGTGCCAGCAGCATCCGGACAGGTGGGGGGGAGCAGTACTTC. Full variable domain (outside the CDR3, taken from reference TRBV11-2 and TRBJ2-7): EAGVAQSPRYKIIEKRQSVAFWCNPISGHATLYWYQQILGQGPKLLIQFQNNGVVDDSQLPKDRFSAERLKGVDSTLKIQPAKLEDSAVYLCASSIRTGGGEQYFGPGTRLTVT.

The sample holds a few counts of this clonotype. The chain carries TRBV6-1 and TRBJ1-1; 8 bases match TRBD1. Unmatched junction bases numbered 11, after V lost 4 bases and J lost 1 base. Germline CDR1 MNHNS, CDR2 SASEGT. This CDR3 is 17 amino acids long. The CDR3 here is CASSAPFQGAGNTEAFF. The CDR3 DNA follows: TGTGCCAGCAGTGCGCCCTTCCAGGGGGCTGGGAACACTGAAGCTTTCTTT.

This chain links TRBV5-4 with TRBJ1-1; D may be TRBD1 (6 bases). CDR1 is SGHNT and CDR2 is YYREEE in the germline V gene (reference sequence). V lost 2 bases and J lost 5, with 13 bases in between. The CDR3 sequence is 14 residues long. The CDR3 spells CASSFMTGMTEAFF. The CDR3 nucleotides are TGTGCCAGCAGCTTCATGACAGGAATGACTGAAGCTTTCTTT.

This clonotype showed up many times. V gene TRBV6-1 combines with J gene TRBJ1-6, with 8 bases that match TRBD1. The germline gives CDR1 MNHNS, CDR2 SASEGT. The CDR3 length is 17 residues. Trimming removed 3 bases from V and 10 bases from J; junction bases left unmatched: 14. Here the CDR3 reads CASSDSSGQGGWSPLHF. The CDR3 coding sequence is TGTGCCAGCAGTGACTCCTCCGGACAGGGAGGGTGGTCACCCCTCCACTTT.